This T cell receptor beta chain emerged from a study of T-cell memory formation after mild COVID-19. Across the study: TCR clustering was largely donor specific. Whole-study findings and limits: Second-wave clones reaching peak frequency on day 37 lacked confirmed SARS-CoV-2 specificity.

In TCRdb, the 5' RACE reads were re-called with MiXCR into one record per CDR3 protein. The table includes hundreds of thousands of distinct CDR3 sequences, roughly a fifth detected once. The CDR3 contains 14 residues. Germline CDR1 reads LNHDA; CDR2 reads SQIVND (reference sequence). V was trimmed by 10 bases and J by 2 bases, leaving 18 bases between them. The sample holds a few counts of this clonotype. The antigen remains unidentified. This sequence joins TRBV19 and TRBJ2-7; the D gene is possibly TRBD1 (5 bases). What was sequenced was PBMCs or a T cell subset sorted from them (not recorded which). The origin of this receptor is an adult woman who had mild COVID-19 (a few samples of this study predate the infection). Cell type and time point are not known. The CDR3 protein is CATAITGSTYEQYF. DNA for the CDR3: TGTGCCACCGCTATCACAGGTTCTACCTACGAGCAGTACTTC.